What follows are 9 T cell receptor beta chains derived from one specimen sequenced in a study of ipilimumab plus nivolumab after autologous stem cell transplantation. The data were produced by immunoSEQ multiplex PCR, yet TCRdb's version contains in-frame clones alone and is incomplete. The sample carries tens of thousands of clones, 74% recorded once. Here the sequenced sample was PBMCs, taken in a trial of ipilimumab plus nivolumab as post-transplant consolidation. All receptors derive from a male donor with diffuse large B-cell lymphoma.

The V gene is TRBV18, the J gene TRBJ2-3; D is ambiguous. Trimming stripped 0 bases from V and 0 bases from J, with 10 bases between. The CDR3 loop spans 16 amino acids. Germline V gene lookup returns CDR1 KGHSH and CDR2 LQKENI. CDR3 protein: CASSPPWTESTDTQYF. The CDR3 coding sequence is TGTGCCAGCTCACCACCGTGGACGGAGAGCACAGATACGCAGTATTTT. The whole variable domain, remainder taken from reference TRBV18 and TRBJ2-3, is NAGVMQNPRHLVRRRGQEARLRCSPMKGHSHVYWYRQLPEEGLKFMVYLQKENIIDESGMPKERFSAEFPKEGPSILRIQQVVRGDSAAYFCASSPPWTESTDTQYFGPGTRLTVL.

V and J are TRBV29-1 and TRBJ2-7; the match to TRBD2 covers 10 bases. Germline V gene data show CDR1 as SQVTM and CDR2 as ANQGSEA. Trimming took 4 bases from V and 5 from J; bases not matched to a gene: 11. This CDR3 is built from 15 residues. The CDR3 nucleotides read TGCAGCGTTGTATCGGCTAGCGGGAGTCTCGACGAGCAGTACTTC. As protein: CSVVSASGSLDEQYF.

This chain joins TRBV6-1 and TRBJ1-5; D gene uncertain. The germline V gene has CDR1 MNHNS and CDR2 SASEGT. Trimming pared 6 bases from V and 4 bases from J, leaving 10 bases between. CDR3 size: 13 residues. CDR3 nucleotide sequence: TGTGCCAGCAGGATGGGAGGTAATCAGCCCCAGCATTTT. It codes for CASRMGGNQPQHF.

This chain links TRBV2 with TRBJ2-1, with D unresolved. The germline CDR1 and CDR2 sequences are SNHLY and FYNNEI. The CDR3 is 11 residues long. Trimming removed 8 bases from V and 5 bases from J, with 7 bases in between. CDR3 protein: CASGYDNEQFF. Written as DNA, the CDR3 is TGTGCCAGCGGCTACGACAATGAGCAGTTCTTC.

V usage is TRBV11-2 and J usage is TRBJ1-1; D may be TRBD1 (6 bases). The germline gives CDR1 SGHAT, CDR2 FQNNGV. The V gene lost 5 bases and the J gene lost 1 base, with 8 bases spanning the gap. The CDR3 loop spans 13 amino acids. Here the CDR3 DNA reads TGTGCCAGCAGCCCAGGGGCGAACACTGAAGCTTTCTTT. This encodes CASSPGANTEAFF.

This clone came up a few times. The chain couples TRBV29-1 to TRBJ2-7, with D unclear. Trimming took off 2 bases at V and 5 bases at J, with 7 bases between the two ends. Germline V CDR1 and CDR2: SQVTM, ANQGSEA. This CDR3 comprises 11 residues. For the CDR3, the DNA is TGCAGCGTTGAAAGCTCTCACGAGCAGTACTTC. This encodes CSVESSHEQYF.

J is TRBJ1-1 and V is TRBV6-5; D remains unclear. Trimming pared 7 bases from V and 0 bases from J, leaving 15 bases between. The germline V gene has CDR1 MNHEY and CDR2 SVGAGI. The CDR3 consists of 15 residues. The CDR3 loop reads CASTARAILNTEAFF. DNA of the CDR3: TGTGCCAGCACGGCGCGGGCGATCCTGAACACTGAAGCTTTCTTT.

The CDR3 DNA is TGCAACGGCGGGCCCGTGGAGCAGTACTTC. Translated: CNGGPVEQYF. This sequence joins TRBV20-1 and TRBJ2-7; D perhaps matches TRBD2 (5 bases). Germline values: CDR1 DFQATT, CDR2 SNEGSKA (reference sequence). The CDR3 runs to 10 residues.

This chain connects TRBV27 to TRBJ2-5; D perhaps matches TRBD2 (5 bases). CDR1 and CDR2 from the germline V gene are MNHEY and SMNVEV (reference sequence). This CDR3 spans 14 amino acids. V shed 8 bases and J shed 2 bases, with 15 bases lying between them. The CDR3 DNA sequence: TGTGCCAGCGGAGGTCAGTCCTCACAAGAGACCCAGTACTTC. Its protein is CASGGQSSQETQYF.